A single sample is the source of the 23 T cell receptor beta chains below, sequenced in a study of response to subunit inactivated influenza vaccine. TCRdb processed the RT-PCR reads anew with MiXCR; each CDR3 protein has one entry. The sample comprises approximately 490,000 distinct CDR3 sequences, 6.5% to 8% of which are singletons, and about an eighth rests with the top ten. The input for sequencing was PBMCs from blood, taken roughly 24 months after vaccination. These receptors all come from a man between 50 and 75 years old who received an inactivated influenza vaccine.

This clonotype came up a few times. V gene TRBV6-1 combines with J gene TRBJ2-1; D is possibly TRBD1 (6 bases). CDR3 length: 14 amino acids. Trimming cost V 6 bases and J 6 bases, with 15 bases left between them. Germline values: CDR1 MNHNS, CDR2 SASEGT. The CDR3 reads CASRIQGRGNEQFF. The DNA for the CDR3 is TGTGCCAGCAGAATACAGGGTCGGGGCAATGAGCAGTTCTTC.

J is TRBJ1-6 and V is TRBV6-1; D may be TRBD1 (6 bases). Trimming took off 6 bases at V and 9 bases at J, with 21 bases between the two ends. The CDR3 has 16 residues. In germline, CDR1 is MNHNS, CDR2 SASEGT. The CDR3 sequence: CASSPTYARGGSPLHF. As DNA, the CDR3 is TGTGCCAGCAGCCCAACTTACGCCAGGGGAGGTTCACCCCTCCACTTT.

This clonotype was seen repeatedly, ten times or more. The V and J genes are TRBV9 and TRBJ2-5, with D perhaps TRBD2 (6 bases). The CDR3 runs 16 residues. V was shortened by 3 bases and J by 4 bases, with 19 bases between the two germline ends. Germline V gene sequence: CDR1 SGDLS, CDR2 YYNGEE. CDR3 amino acids: CASSAGYSGAGETQYF. In DNA, the CDR3 is TGTGCCAGCAGCGCGGGATATAGCGGAGCAGGAGAGACCCAGTACTTC. Supplemented by reference TRBV9 and TRBJ2-5, the full variable domain reads DSGVTQTPKHLITATGQRVTLRCSPRSGDLSVYWYQQSLDQGLQFLIQYYNGEERAKGNILERFSAQQFPDLHSELNLSSLELGDSALYFCASSAGYSGAGETQYFGPGTRLLVL.

This clonotype was seen ten or more times. The rearrangement links TRBV20-1 to TRBJ2-7; TRBD2 agrees at 7 bases. The germline V gene encodes CDR1 DFQATT and CDR2 SNEGSKA (reference sequence). CDR3 length: 12 residues. Losses at the gene ends were 6 bases for V and 3 bases for J; bases not matched to a gene: 5. The CDR3 loop is CSALSSGYEQYF. In DNA, the CDR3 is TGCAGTGCGCTTTCTAGCGGCTACGAGCAGTACTTC.

The chain has TRBV11-2 and TRBJ2-1; TRBD2 matches 7 bases. Per germline, CDR1 SGHAT and CDR2 FQNNGV. V was clipped by 8 bases and J by 6 bases; unmatched bases: 7. The CDR3 has 13 amino acids. CDR3 sequence: CASGQPSGNEQFF. The DNA of the CDR3 is TGTGCCAGCGGCCAGCCTAGCGGCAATGAGCAGTTCTTC.

The V gene is TRBV20-1, the J gene TRBJ2-3, with D perhaps matching TRBD2 (6 bases). The CDR3 totals 12 residues. The V gene's germline CDR1 is DFQATT and CDR2 SNEGSKA (reference sequence). Trimming pared 3 bases from V and 6 bases from J, leaving 10 bases between. CDR3 nucleotides: TGCAGTGCTAGCGGGAGCTGGGATACGCAGTATTTT. Protein product: CSASGSWDTQYF.

This clonotype turned up a few times. The chain links TRBV4-2 to TRBJ2-5, with 9 bases aligning to TRBD2. V was pared by 2 bases and J by 2 bases, with 6 bases of the junction left unmatched. In germline, CDR1 is LGHNA, CDR2 YNFKEQ. The CDR3 contains 16 residues. CDR3 protein: CASSQFSGGGQETQYF. The CDR3 DNA sequence: TGTGCCAGCAGCCAATTTAGCGGGGGTGGACAAGAGACCCAGTACTTC.

This clonotype was detected only a few times. The CDR3, as DNA: TGTGCCAGCAGCCAACCAGGACATCACTACGAGCAGTACTTC. Translating it yields CASSQPGHHYEQYF. This sequence joins TRBV3-1 and TRBJ2-7, with D possibly TRBD1 on 5 matching bases. The germline CDR1 and CDR2 sequences are LGHDT and YNNKEL (reference sequence). The CDR3 has 14 residues. V was trimmed by 2 bases and J by 3 bases, leaving 11 bases between them.

There are a few counts of this clonotype. CDR3: CASSQGVRGNSYEQYF. The CDR3 region has the DNA TGTGCCAGCAGCCAGGGGGTTCGGGGAAACTCCTACGAGCAGTACTTC. The chain uses TRBV4-2 and TRBJ2-7; either TRBD1 or TRBD2 may fit D (5 bases each). Germline CDR1 and CDR2: LGHNA and YNFKEQ. Trimming took 3 bases from V and 0 from J, leaving 15 bases between them. This CDR3 contains 16 residues.

This clonotype was observed a few times. The chain couples TRBV14 to TRBJ1-2; 8 positions agree with TRBD1. The germline V gene encodes CDR1 SGHDN and CDR2 FVKESK. J was trimmed by 7 bases and V by 1 base; bases with no gene match: 8. The CDR3 runs to 15 residues. The CDR3 DNA reads as TGTGCCAGCAGCCAAGGGTACGGCAGGGGGCCTGGCTACACCTTC. It specifies CASSQGYGRGPGYTF.

Ten or more counts support this clonotype. This chain uses TRBV10-2 with TRBJ2-2, with 8 bases lining up with TRBD2. CDR3 length: 16 residues. Germline-derived CDR1 and CDR2 are WSHSY and SAAADI. The J segment lost 0 bases and the V segment lost 4 bases, leaving 4 bases of the junction unmatched. The CDR3 region is CASSGSGGANTGELFF. CDR3 in DNA: TGCGCCAGCAGTGGGAGCGGGGGTGCGAACACCGGGGAGCTGTTTTTT.

The chain links TRBV14 to TRBJ2-5; TRBD1 aligns across 7 bases. This CDR3 region has 14 residues. Germline lookup yields CDR1 SGHDN and CDR2 FVKESK. V gave up 1 base and J gave up 7 bases; unmatched junction bases: 6. The CDR3 loop is CASSQGQGRVTQYF. CDR3 DNA sequence: TGTGCCAGCAGCCAAGGACAGGGTCGGGTGACCCAGTACTTC. The full variable domain, rest sourced from reference TRBV14 and TRBJ2-5, is EAGVTQFPSHSVIEKGQTVTLRCDPISGHDNLYWYRRVMGKEIKFLLHFVKESKQDESGMPNNRFLAERTGGTYSTLKVQPAELEDSGVYFCASSQGQGRVTQYFGPGTRLLVL.

This clonotype was detected only a few times. This chain links TRBV28 with TRBJ2-3; TRBD2 matches 9 bases. The CDR3 extends over 16 amino acids. Germline CDR1 is MDHEN and CDR2 is SYDVKM. V shed 5 bases, J shed 4 bases, and the junction held 10 bases outside the gene matches. CDR3 nucleotides: TGTGCCAGCAGTACCACAGGTAGCGGGAGACCAGATACGCAGTATTTT. It translates to CASSTTGSGRPDTQYF.

This clonotype was found many times. V gene TRBV4-3 combines with J gene TRBJ1-1; tentative D call: TRBD1 (5 bases). Per the germline V gene, CDR1 is LGHNA and CDR2 is YSLEER. The CDR3 runs 15 residues. Trimming removed 0 bases at V and 1 base at J, with 9 bases between. In DNA, the CDR3 is TGCGCCAGCAGCCAAGAGACAGCCTGGAACACTGAAGCTTTCTTT. Amino acid sequence: CASSQETAWNTEAFF.

This clonotype was counted only a few times. The CDR3 sequence is CATQPSGTTYNEQFF. The CDR3 DNA sequence: TGTGCCACCCAACCATCCGGGACTACCTACAATGAGCAGTTCTTC. The chain recombines TRBV24-1 with TRBJ2-1, with 7 bases identical to TRBD2. Germline lookup yields CDR1 KGHDR and CDR2 SFDVKD. The CDR3 consists of 15 residues. After removal of 9 bases from V and 2 bases from J, the junction contained 9 bases not matched to a gene.

This clonotype has ten or more counts. The chain couples TRBV5-1 to TRBJ2-7, with 10 nucleotides matching TRBD1. The CDR3 runs 13 residues. The V and J ends lost 4 bases and 7 bases, in that order; junction bases with no gene match: 5. From germline, CDR1 is SGHRS and CDR2 YFSETQ. The CDR3 DNA reads as TGCGCCAGCAGCAATGACAGGGGGCAAGAGCAGTACTTC. Residues: CASSNDRGQEQYF.

This rearrangement joins TRBV12-3 or TRBV12-4 to TRBJ1-1; D possibly corresponds to TRBD1 (5 bases). The CDR3 has 13 residues. V was pared by 8 bases and J by 2 bases, with 12 bases between. In nucleotides, the CDR3 is TGTGCCAGCGGATCGACAGTTAACACTGAAGCTTTCTTT. Encoded protein: CASGSTVNTEAFF.

This clonotype was seen many times. V gene TRBV29-1 combines with J gene TRBJ2-5; D gene unclear. The V end lost 5 bases, the J end lost 5 bases, and 12 bases lay between the germline ends. The CDR3 totals 12 residues. CDR1 SQVTM and CDR2 ANQGSEA come from the germline V gene. CDR3 nucleotide sequence: TGCAGCGTTTACAGCGTTGCCGAGACCCAGTACTTC. It is translated as CSVYSVAETQYF.

This clonotype appeared many times. This chain links TRBV5-1 with TRBJ2-7; D uncertain. V was trimmed by 7 bases and J by 2 bases, leaving 13 bases between them. The CDR3 is 13 amino acids. Germline-derived CDR1 and CDR2 are SGHRS and YFSETQ. In DNA form, the CDR3 reads TGCGCCAGCGGGATAGGTCCCACCTACGAGCAGTACTTC. Translation gives CASGIGPTYEQYF. Full variable domain (outside the CDR3, taken from reference TRBV5-1 and TRBJ2-7): KAGVTQTPRYLIKTRGQQVTLSCSPISGHRSVSWYQQTPGQGLQFLFEYFSETQRNKGNFPGRFSGRQFSNSRSEMNVSTLELGDSALYLCASGIGPTYEQYFGPGTRLTVT.

This clonotype has just a few counts. This sequence joins TRBV20-1 and TRBJ2-3, with no clear D. The V end was cut by 3 bases, the J end by 0 bases, with 16 bases between. CDR1 is DFQATT, CDR2 SNEGSKA, per germline (reference sequence). The CDR3 length is 16 residues. In DNA form, the CDR3 reads TGCAGTGCTAGGGACCAAGTAGGCCTTAGCACAGATACGCAGTATTTT. It translates to CSARDQVGLSTDTQYF.

The genes are TRBV7-2 and TRBJ2-1, with 7 bases lining up with TRBD2. In germline, CDR1 is SGHTA, CDR2 FQGNSA. This CDR3 spans 14 amino acids. The ends lost 10 bases at V and 0 bases at J; junction bases unmatched: 6. The CDR3 nucleotides read TGTGCCACTTCGGGAGGTTACTCCTACAATGAGCAGTTCTTC. Its translation is CATSGGYSYNEQFF.

The rearrangement joins TRBV29-1 to TRBJ1-2; D might be TRBD1 (6 bases). The length of the CDR3 is 13 residues. CDR1 SQVTM and CDR2 ANQGSEA come from the germline V gene. With 3 bases removed from V and 2 bases from J, the gap between germline ends came to 10 bases. The CDR3 protein is CSVESQGNYGYTF. The CDR3, as DNA: TGCAGCGTTGAGTCCCAGGGGAACTATGGCTACACCTTC. Full variable domain (remainder filled in from reference TRBV29-1 and TRBJ1-2): SAVISQKPSRDICQRGTSLTIQCQVDSQVTMMFWYRQQPGQSLTLIATANQGSEATYESGFVIDKFPISRPNLTFSTLTVSNMSPEDSSIYLCSVESQGNYGYTFGSGTRLTVV.

This clonotype has more than one count but fewer than ten. CDR3 residues: CASSSRAGGLNYEQYF. The CDR3 DNA reads TGTGCCAGCAGCTCCCGAGCCGGGGGGCTTAACTACGAGCAGTACTTC. The V and J genes are TRBV5-4 and TRBJ2-7; D is perhaps TRBD2 (7 bases). Germline V gene data show CDR1 as SGHNT and CDR2 as YYREEE (reference sequence). The CDR3 spans 16 residues. V was clipped by 3 bases and J by 3 bases, with 19 bases between them.